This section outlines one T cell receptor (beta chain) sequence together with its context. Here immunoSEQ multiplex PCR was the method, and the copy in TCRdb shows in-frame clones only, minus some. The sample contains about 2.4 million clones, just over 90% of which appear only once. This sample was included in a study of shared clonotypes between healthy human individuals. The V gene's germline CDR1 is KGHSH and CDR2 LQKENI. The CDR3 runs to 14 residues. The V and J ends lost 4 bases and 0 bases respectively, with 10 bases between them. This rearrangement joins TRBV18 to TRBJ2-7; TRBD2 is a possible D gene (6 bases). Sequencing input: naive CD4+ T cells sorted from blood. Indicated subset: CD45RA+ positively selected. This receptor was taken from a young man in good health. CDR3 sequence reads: CASSLPTSSYEQYF. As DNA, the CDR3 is TGTGCCAGCTCACTACCGACTAGCTCCTACGAGCAGTACTTC.